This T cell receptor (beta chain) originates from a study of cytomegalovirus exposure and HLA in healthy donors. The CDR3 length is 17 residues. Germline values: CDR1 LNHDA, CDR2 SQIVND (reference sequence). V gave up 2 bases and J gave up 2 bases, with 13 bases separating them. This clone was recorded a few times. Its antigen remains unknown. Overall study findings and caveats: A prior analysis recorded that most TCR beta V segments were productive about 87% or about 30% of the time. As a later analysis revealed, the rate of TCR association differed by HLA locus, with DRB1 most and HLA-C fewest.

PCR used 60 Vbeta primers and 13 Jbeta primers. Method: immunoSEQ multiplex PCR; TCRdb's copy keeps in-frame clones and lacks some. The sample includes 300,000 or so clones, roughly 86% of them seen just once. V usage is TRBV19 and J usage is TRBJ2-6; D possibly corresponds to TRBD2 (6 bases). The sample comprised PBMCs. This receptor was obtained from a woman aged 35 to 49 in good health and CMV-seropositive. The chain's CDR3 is CASSIYQEGTGANVLTF. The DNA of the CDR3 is TGTGCCAGTAGTATATATCAGGAGGGAACTGGGGCCAACGTCCTGACTTTC.